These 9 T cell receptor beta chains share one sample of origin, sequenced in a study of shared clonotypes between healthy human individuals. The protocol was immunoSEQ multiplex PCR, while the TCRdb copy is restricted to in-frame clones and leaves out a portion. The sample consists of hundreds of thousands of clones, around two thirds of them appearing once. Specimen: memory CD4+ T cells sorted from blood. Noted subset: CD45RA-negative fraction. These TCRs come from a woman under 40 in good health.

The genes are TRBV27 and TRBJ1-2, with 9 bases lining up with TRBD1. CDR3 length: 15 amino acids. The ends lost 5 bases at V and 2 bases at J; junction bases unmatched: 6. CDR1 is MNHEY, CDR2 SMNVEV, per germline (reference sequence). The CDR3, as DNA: TGTGCCAGCAGTATCCCACAGGGGGCGAACTATGGCTACACCTTC. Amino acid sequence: CASSIPQGANYGYTF.

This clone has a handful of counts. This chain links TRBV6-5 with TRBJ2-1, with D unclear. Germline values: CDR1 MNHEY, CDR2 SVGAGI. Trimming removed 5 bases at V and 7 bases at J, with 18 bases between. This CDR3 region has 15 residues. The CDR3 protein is CASSPHGVDQNEQFF. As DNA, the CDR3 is TGTGCCAGCAGTCCCCATGGTGTTGATCAAAATGAGCAGTTCTTC.

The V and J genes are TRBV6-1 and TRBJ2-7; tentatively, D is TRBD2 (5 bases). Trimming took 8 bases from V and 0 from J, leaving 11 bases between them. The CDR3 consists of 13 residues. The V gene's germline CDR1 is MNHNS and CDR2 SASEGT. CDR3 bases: TGTGCCAGCTTTGAGCGGTTCTCCTACGAGCAGTACTTC. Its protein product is CASFERFSYEQYF.

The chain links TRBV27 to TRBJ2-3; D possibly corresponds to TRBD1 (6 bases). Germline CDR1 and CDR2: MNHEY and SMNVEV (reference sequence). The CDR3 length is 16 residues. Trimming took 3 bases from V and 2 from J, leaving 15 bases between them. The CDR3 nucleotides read TGTGCCAGCAGTTTCCGGGACACCGTGTTCACAGATACGCAGTATTTT. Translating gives CASSFRDTVFTDTQYF.

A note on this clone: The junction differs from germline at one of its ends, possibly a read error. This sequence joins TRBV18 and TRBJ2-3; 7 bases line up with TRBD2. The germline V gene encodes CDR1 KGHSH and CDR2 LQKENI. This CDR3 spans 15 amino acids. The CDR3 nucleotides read TGTGCCAGCTCACCACAATCCCGGGACTACCACGAGATGGATTTT. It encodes CASSPQSRDYHEMDF.

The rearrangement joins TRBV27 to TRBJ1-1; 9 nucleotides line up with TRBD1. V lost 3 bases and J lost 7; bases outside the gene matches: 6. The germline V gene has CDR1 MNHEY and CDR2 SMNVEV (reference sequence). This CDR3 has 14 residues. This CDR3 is CASSLITGGNEAFF. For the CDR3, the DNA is TGTGCCAGCAGTTTGATAACAGGGGGCAATGAAGCTTTCTTT.

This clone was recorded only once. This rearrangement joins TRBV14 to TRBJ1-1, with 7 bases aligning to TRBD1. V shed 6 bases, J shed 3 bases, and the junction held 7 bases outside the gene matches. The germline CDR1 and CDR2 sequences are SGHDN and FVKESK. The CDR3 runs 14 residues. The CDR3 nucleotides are TGTGCCAGCAGTCAATGGGACAGCGACACTGAAGCTTTCTTT. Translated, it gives CASSQWDSDTEAFF.

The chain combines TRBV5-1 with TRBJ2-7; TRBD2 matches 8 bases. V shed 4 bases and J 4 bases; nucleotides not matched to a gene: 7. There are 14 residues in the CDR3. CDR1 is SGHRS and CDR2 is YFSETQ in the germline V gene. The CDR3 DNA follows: TGCGCCAGCAGCACTGGACTAGCTACATACGAGCAGTACTTC. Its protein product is CASSTGLATYEQYF.

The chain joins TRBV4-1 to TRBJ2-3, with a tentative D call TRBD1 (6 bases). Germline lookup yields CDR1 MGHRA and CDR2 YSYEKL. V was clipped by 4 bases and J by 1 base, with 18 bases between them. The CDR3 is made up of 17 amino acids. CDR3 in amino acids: CASSRPEGEQRTDTQYF. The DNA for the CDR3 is TGCGCCAGCAGCCGGCCAGAGGGGGAACAGCGCACAGATACGCAGTATTTT.